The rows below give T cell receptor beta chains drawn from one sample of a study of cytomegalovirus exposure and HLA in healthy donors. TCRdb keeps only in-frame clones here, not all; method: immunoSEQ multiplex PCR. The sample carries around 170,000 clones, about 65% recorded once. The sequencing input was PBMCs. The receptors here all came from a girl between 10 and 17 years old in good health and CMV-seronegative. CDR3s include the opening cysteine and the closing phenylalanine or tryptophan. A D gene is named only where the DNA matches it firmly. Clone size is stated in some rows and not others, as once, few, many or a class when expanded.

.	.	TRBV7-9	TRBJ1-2	TGTGCCAGCAGCTTCCAAACTTTC	CASSFQTF
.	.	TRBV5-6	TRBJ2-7	TGTGCCAGCAGCTTGGAGTCCACACCTTACTACGAGCAGTACTTC	CASSLESTPYYEQYF
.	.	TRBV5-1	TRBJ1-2	TGCGCCAGCACCAAAGACGAAGAGGGAAAGGGCTACACCTTC	CASTKDEEGKGYTF
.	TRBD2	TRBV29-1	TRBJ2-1	TGCAGCGCCTGGACTAGCGGGGGGGAGTACAATGAGCAGTTCTTC	CSAWTSGGEYNEQFF
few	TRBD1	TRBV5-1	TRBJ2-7	TGCGCCAGCAGCTTGGCCCCTTCCGACAGGGCTAGGCACTACGAGCAGTACTTC	CASSLAPSDRARHYEQYF
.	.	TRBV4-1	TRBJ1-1	TGCGCCAGCAGCCAAGATCCAGGGGTTTTTGAGGCTTTCTTT	CASSQDPGVFEAFF
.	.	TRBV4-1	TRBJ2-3	TGCGCCAGCAGCCAACGTGCAGGGTCCGATACGCAGTATTTT	CASSQRAGSDTQYF
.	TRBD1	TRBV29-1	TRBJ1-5	TGCAGCGTTACCACAGGGGGCAGGTATCAGCCCCAGCATTTT	CSVTTGGRYQPQHF
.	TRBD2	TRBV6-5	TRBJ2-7	TGTGCCAGCAGTTACCGGCTAGCGGGGGTCTCCTACGAGCAGTACTTC	CASSYRLAGVSYEQYF
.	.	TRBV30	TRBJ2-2	TGTGCCTGGACTTCTAGCGTGTGGGAGTGGGGCACCGGGGAGCTGTTTTTT	CAWTSSVWEWGTGELFF
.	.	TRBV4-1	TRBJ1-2	TGCGCCAGCAGCCTTGCGCCAGGGGATGTACGTGGCTACACCTTC	CASSLAPGDVRGYTF
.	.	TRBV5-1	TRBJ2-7	TGCGCCAGCAGCCAGGCTCAGGGGAGTCGGTACGAGCAGTACTTC	CASSQAQGSRYEQYF
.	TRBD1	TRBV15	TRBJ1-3	TGTGCCACCAGTTTACAGGGGGCAGCTGATGGAAACACCATATATTTT	CATSLQGAADGNTIYF
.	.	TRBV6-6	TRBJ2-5	TGTGCCAGCAGTTCGTCAGAAGAGACCCAGTACTTC	CASSSSEETQYF
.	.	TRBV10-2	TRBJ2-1	TGCGCCAGCAGTGAGTCGGCGGAGAATATAGATGAGCAGTTCTTC	CASSESAENIDEQFF
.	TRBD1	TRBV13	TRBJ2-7	TGTGCCAGCAGCTTAGGACAGGGGTTCCACGAGCAGTACTTC	CASSLGQGFHEQYF
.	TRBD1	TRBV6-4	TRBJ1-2	TGTGCCAGCAGGGACAGGGGTACAGGAGGCTACACCTTC	CASRDRGTGGYTF
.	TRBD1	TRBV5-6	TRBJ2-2	TGTGCCAGCAGCTTTCGACAGGGGTATCCCGGGGAGCTGTTTTTT	CASSFRQGYPGELFF
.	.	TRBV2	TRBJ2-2	TGTGCCAGCACTAACGACACTCCGAACACCGGGGAGCTGTTTTTT	CASTNDTPNTGELFF
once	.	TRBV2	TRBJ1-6	TGTGCCAGCAGAGCACCCGGACAGATTAATTCACCCCTCCACTTT	CASRAPGQINSPLHF
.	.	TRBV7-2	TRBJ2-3	TGTGCCAGCAGCTTAGCAAGGGGGGGCAGGGATACGCAGTATTTT	CASSLARGGRDTQYF
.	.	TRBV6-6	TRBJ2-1	TGTGCCACTGCGAATGTGAGATACCCTCGAGAGCAGTTCTTC	CATANVRYPREQFF
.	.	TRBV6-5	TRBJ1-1	TGTGCCAGCAGCCTTAGATTGAACACTGAAGCTTTCTTT	CASSLRLNTEAFF
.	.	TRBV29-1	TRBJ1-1	TGCAGCGTTACGACGGGGGTTAACACTGAAGCTTTCTTT	CSVTTGVNTEAFF
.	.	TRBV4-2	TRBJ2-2	TGTGCCAGCAGCCAAGATCCTAGCGCCGGCCTGGGGAGTAACGGGGAGCTGTTTTTT	CASSQDPSAGLGSNGELFF
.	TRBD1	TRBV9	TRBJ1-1	TGTGCCAGCAGCGCCGACAGGGGGCGGGGTGAAGCTTTCTTT	CASSADRGRGEAFF
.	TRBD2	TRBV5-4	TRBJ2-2	TGTGCCAGCAGCTTGGGACTAGCGTCGAACACCGGGGAGCTGTTTTTT	CASSLGLASNTGELFF
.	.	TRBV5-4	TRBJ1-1	TGTGCCAGCAGCTTAAAACTACCCTCGAGCGCTGAAGCTTTCTTT	CASSLKLPSSAEAFF
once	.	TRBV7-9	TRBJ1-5	TGTGCCAGCAGCTCAGAAGCGAATCAGCCCCAGCATTTT	CASSSEANQPQHF
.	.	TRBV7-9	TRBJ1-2	TGTGCCAGCAGCTTCGGGGAGGGAAGCTACACCTTC	CASSFGEGSYTF
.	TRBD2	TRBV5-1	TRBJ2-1	TGCGCCAGCAGCGCTCCCGAGCGGGGGGCGTACAATGAGCAGTTCTTC	CASSAPERGAYNEQFF
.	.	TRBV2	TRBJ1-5	TGTGCCAGCAGTGACGGACGGAGGCTCGGCGGTGAAGCATATAGCAATCAGCCCCAGCATTTT	CASSDGRRLGGEAYSNQPQHF
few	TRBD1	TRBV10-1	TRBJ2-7	TGCGCCAGCAGTGGCCGGGACAGGGAAGACGAGCAGTACTTC	CASSGRDREDEQYF
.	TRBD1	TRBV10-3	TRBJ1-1	TGTGCCATCAGACAGGGGGCAGGGACTGAAGCTTTCTTT	CAIRQGAGTEAFF
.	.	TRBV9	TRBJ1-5	TGTGCCAGCAGCGTAGGGGCAGGTGGCAATCAGCCCCAGCATTTT	CASSVGAGGNQPQHF
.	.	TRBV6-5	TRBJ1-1	TGTGCCAGCAGCTTAAGGGGGGGCACTGAAGCTTTCTTT	CASSLRGGTEAFF
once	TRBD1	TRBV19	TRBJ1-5	TGTGCCAGTAGCTCTGAATCACAGGGGGCAGGGAACAATCAGCCCCAGCATTTT	CASSSESQGAGNNQPQHF
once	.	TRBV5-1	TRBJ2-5	TGCGCCAGCAGCTTGGACAGGGTTGAGACCCAGTACTTC	CASSLDRVETQYF
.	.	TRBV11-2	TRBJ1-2	TGTGCCAGCAGCCAGGACAGACAGTATGGCTACACCTTC	CASSQDRQYGYTF
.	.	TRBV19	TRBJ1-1	TGTGCCAGTAGTGTGGGAGAGTGGACTGAAGCTTTCTTT	CASSVGEWTEAFF
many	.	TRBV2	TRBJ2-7	TGTGCCAGCAGGACTGGACAGCCTCCCTACGAGCAGTACTTC	CASRTGQPPYEQYF
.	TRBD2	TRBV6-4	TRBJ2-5	TGTGCCAGCAGTGTTAGCGGGGGGACTCAAGAGACCCAGTACTTC	CASSVSGGTQETQYF
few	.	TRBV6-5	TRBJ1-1	TGTGCCAGCTCCGACCCGAACAGGGAAGCTTTCTTT	CASSDPNREAFF
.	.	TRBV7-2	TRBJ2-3	TGTGCCAGCAGCTTAGACAAGAGCACAGATACGCAGTATTTT	CASSLDKSTDTQYF
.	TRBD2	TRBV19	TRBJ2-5	TGTGCCAGTTCTCAGCGGGGAGCCCAAGAGACCCAGTACTTC	CASSQRGAQETQYF
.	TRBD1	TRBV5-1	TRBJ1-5	TGCGCCAGCAGCTTCGGACAGGGAGGGCAGCCCCAGCATTTT	CASSFGQGGQPQHF
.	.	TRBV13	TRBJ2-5	TGTGCCAGCAGCCTCCCCGGGATCCAAGAGACCCAGTACTTC	CASSLPGIQETQYF
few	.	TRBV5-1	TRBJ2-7	TGCGCCAGCAGCTTCGGCCTCGGAGGCTACGAGCAGTACTTC	CASSFGLGGYEQYF
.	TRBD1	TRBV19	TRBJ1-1	TGTGCCAGCCTGTTGACAGGGTTCACTGAAGCTTTCTTT	CASLLTGFTEAFF
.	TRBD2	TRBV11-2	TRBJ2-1	TGTGCCAGCAGCCCGATATCAACTAGCGGGGGGGCTTACAATGAGCAGTTCTTC	CASSPISTSGGAYNEQFF
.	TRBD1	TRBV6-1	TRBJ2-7	TGTGCCAGCGCTCCGGGACAGAACTACGAGCAGTACTTC	CASAPGQNYEQYF
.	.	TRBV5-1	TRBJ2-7	TGCGCCAGCAGCTATGCGAAGTTCGGCGGAAACTACGAGCAGTACTTC	CASSYAKFGGNYEQYF
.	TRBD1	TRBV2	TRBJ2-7	TGTGCCAGCAGTGAACCGATGAACAGGGGGTTGGACTACGAGCAGTACTTC	CASSEPMNRGLDYEQYF
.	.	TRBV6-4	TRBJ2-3	TGTGCCAGCAGCCCCACGGGGGATACGCAGTATTTT	CASSPTGDTQYF
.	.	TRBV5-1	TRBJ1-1	TGCGCCAGCAGCTTGGGGGTGTTTGCAAGCGGAGCTTTCTTT	CASSLGVFASGAFF
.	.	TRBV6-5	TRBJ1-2	TGTGCCAGCAGTCCCGGAGTTGGCTACACCTTC	CASSPGVGYTF
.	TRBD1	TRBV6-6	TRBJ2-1	TGTGCCAGCAGAGGGACAGGGTTCTATGAGCAGTTCTTC	CASRGTGFYEQFF